Listed below are T cell receptor beta chains from one sample, sequenced in a study of spatial heterogeneity in lung cancer. TCRdb fed the 5' RACE reads into MiXCR, producing one record per CDR3 protein. Of 2,100 or so distinct CDR3 sequences listed, approximately 19% were seen once; the top ten hold 10%. Sequenced material: lung tumor tissue, taken at surgery. The receptors shown here come from a male donor with early-stage non-small cell lung cancer. Each CDR3 is given with its conserved first and last residue. A D gene is named only where the DNA matches it firmly.

len: 17
d_gene: TRBD2
v_gene: TRBV10-3
CDR3aa: CAISDPSGGKVRETQYF

len: 13
d_gene: -
v_gene: TRBV4-1
CDR3aa: CASSQGQPARQYF

len: 14
d_gene: -
v_gene: TRBV20-1
CDR3aa: CSARSLLAKNIQYF

len: 16
d_gene: TRBD1
v_gene: TRBV28
CDR3aa: CASSRPGGGISYEQYF

len: 13
d_gene: -
v_gene: TRBV27
CDR3aa: CASSLRQTNEQFF

len: 15
d_gene: TRBD2
v_gene: TRBV9
CDR3aa: CASSLGLVRTGELFF

len: 16
d_gene: -
v_gene: TRBV14
CDR3aa: CASSPQGIVYGSPLHF

len: 15
d_gene: TRBD2
v_gene: TRBV6-2/TRBV6-3
CDR3aa: CASSYRLAGLNEQFF

len: 16
d_gene: TRBD1
v_gene: TRBV5-4
CDR3aa: CASSRRTGSSPYEQYF

len: 14
d_gene: TRBD1
v_gene: TRBV18
CDR3aa: CASSRQGDTGELFF

len: 12
d_gene: -
v_gene: TRBV5-1
CDR3aa: CASGLKYNEQFF

len: 14
d_gene: TRBD1
v_gene: TRBV6-5
CDR3aa: CASSRQGGTDTQYF

len: 15
d_gene: -
v_gene: TRBV3-1
CDR3aa: CASSQGSRPYNEQFF

len: 13
d_gene: -
v_gene: TRBV5-5
CDR3aa: CASSPSDFEPQHF

len: 15
d_gene: TRBD2
v_gene: TRBV7-2
CDR3aa: CASSLWTSAQNEQFF

len: 17
d_gene: TRBD2
v_gene: TRBV4-3
CDR3aa: CASSQDGGGSGANVLTF

len: 18
d_gene: -
v_gene: TRBV4-3
CDR3aa: CASSQEDIQSSGANVLTF

len: 14
d_gene: -
v_gene: TRBV6-5
CDR3aa: CASSYQQLTGELFF

len: 14
d_gene: -
v_gene: TRBV28
CDR3aa: CASSSPGQQETQYF

len: 15
d_gene: TRBD2
v_gene: TRBV6-2/TRBV6-3
CDR3aa: CASSYPTSGRETQYF

len: 15
d_gene: -
v_gene: TRBV19
CDR3aa: CASSTNQANTGELFF

len: 15
d_gene: -
v_gene: TRBV4-3
CDR3aa: CASSQAPQENYGYTF

len: 11
d_gene: -
v_gene: TRBV29-1
CDR3aa: CIATRPGELFF

len: 15
d_gene: -
v_gene: TRBV18
CDR3aa: CASSPIPAGNYGYTF

len: 17
d_gene: TRBD2
v_gene: TRBV20-1
CDR3aa: CSARDPGSGSFRGEQFF

len: 15
d_gene: TRBD1
v_gene: TRBV2
CDR3aa: CASSGRQGTAYEQYF

len: 13
d_gene: -
v_gene: TRBV11-2
CDR3aa: CASSFIGANEQFF

len: 15
d_gene: -
v_gene: TRBV25-1
CDR3aa: CASSERGRGEETQYF

len: 13
d_gene: -
v_gene: TRBV20-1
CDR3aa: CSAARRGPYGYTF

len: 12
d_gene: -
v_gene: TRBV20-1
CDR3aa: CSADSTNSPLHF

len: 13
d_gene: -
v_gene: TRBV5-1
CDR3aa: CASSLARGETQYF

len: 13
d_gene: -
v_gene: TRBV6-5
CDR3aa: CASSSQGGTEAFF

len: 15
d_gene: -
v_gene: TRBV30
CDR3aa: CAWRFWGRGNTEAFF

len: 13
d_gene: TRBD1
v_gene: TRBV14
CDR3aa: CASSPRQGGGYTF

len: 15
d_gene: TRBD1
v_gene: TRBV7-9
CDR3aa: CASSPDRAFDQPQHF

len: 14
d_gene: -
v_gene: TRBV7-8
CDR3aa: CASSLERFNEKLFF

len: 16
d_gene: TRBD1
v_gene: TRBV7-8
CDR3aa: CASSLLGQGQGGELFF

len: 14
d_gene: -
v_gene: TRBV10-2
CDR3aa: CASSDGGRWDEQFF

len: 15
d_gene: TRBD1
v_gene: TRBV5-4
CDR3aa: CASSGTGDSNSPLHF

len: 12
d_gene: -
v_gene: TRBV5-1
CDR3aa: CASQGPSYEQYF

len: 14
d_gene: TRBD2
v_gene: TRBV12-3/TRBV12-4
CDR3aa: CASSLAGGAETQYF

len: 17
d_gene: TRBD2
v_gene: TRBV7-2
CDR3aa: CASSPGTSGSSYNEQFF

len: 15
d_gene: -
v_gene: TRBV12-3/TRBV12-4
CDR3aa: CASSTRQERTDTQYF

len: 13
d_gene: TRBD1
v_gene: TRBV11-1
CDR3aa: CASSTDRGIEAFF

len: 12
d_gene: -
v_gene: TRBV29-1
CDR3aa: CSAERGADTQYF

len: 14
d_gene: -
v_gene: TRBV6-5
CDR3aa: CASSLFGTSGEQYF

len: 13
d_gene: -
v_gene: TRBV11-2
CDR3aa: CASSRGASGELFF

len: 11
d_gene: -
v_gene: TRBV5-1
CDR3aa: CASSLENEQFF

len: 14
d_gene: -
v_gene: TRBV7-2
CDR3aa: CASSFPQGQRGYTF

len: 11
d_gene: -
v_gene: TRBV5-6
CDR3aa: CASSLRETQYF

len: 12
d_gene: -
v_gene: TRBV24-1
CDR3aa: CATSDPNQPQHF

len: 16
d_gene: TRBD1
v_gene: TRBV7-9
CDR3aa: CASSLGTGGYQETQYF

len: 17
d_gene: -
v_gene: TRBV7-9
CDR3aa: CASNPGWYPPQTGELFF

len: 17
d_gene: TRBD2
v_gene: TRBV5-1
CDR3aa: CASSWGTTPISYNEQFF

len: 16
d_gene: -
v_gene: TRBV5-4
CDR3aa: CASRSGGVGYNSPLHF